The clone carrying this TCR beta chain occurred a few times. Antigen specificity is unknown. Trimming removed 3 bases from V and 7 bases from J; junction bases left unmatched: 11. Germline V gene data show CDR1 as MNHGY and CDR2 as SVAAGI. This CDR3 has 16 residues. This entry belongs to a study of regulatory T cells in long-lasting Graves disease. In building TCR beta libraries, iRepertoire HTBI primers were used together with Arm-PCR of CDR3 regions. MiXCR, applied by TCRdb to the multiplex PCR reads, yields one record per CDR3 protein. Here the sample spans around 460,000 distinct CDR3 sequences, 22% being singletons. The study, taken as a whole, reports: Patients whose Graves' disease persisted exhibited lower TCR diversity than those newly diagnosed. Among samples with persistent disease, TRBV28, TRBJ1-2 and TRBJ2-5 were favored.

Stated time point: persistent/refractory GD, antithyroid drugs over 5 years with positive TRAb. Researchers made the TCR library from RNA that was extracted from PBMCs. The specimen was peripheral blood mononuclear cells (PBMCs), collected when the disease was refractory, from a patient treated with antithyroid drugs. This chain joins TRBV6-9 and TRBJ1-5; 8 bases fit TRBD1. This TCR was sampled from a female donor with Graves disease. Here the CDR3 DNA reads TGTGCCAGCAGTTACCACGCGGGACAGGTAAACCAGCCCCAGCATTTT. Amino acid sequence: CASSYHAGQVNQPQHF.